The present TCR beta chain was sequenced within a study of blood T cell repertoires in COVID-19. The repertoire was sequenced with immunoSEQ multiplex PCR; TCRdb's copy has only in-frame clones and lacks some. The data contain about 59,000 clones, 91% of them singletons. Germline CDR1 is MNHEY and CDR2 is SVGEGT. The CDR3 is 13 amino acids. V lost 4 bases and J lost 9; bases outside the gene matches: 3. V usage is TRBV6-2 or TRBV6-3 and J usage is TRBJ1-6; 7 bases are a match to TRBD1. Sequenced: peripheral blood. The receptor was derived from a human donor in a cohort sampled during active COVID-19. Here the CDR3 reads CASSWTGISPLHF. The CDR3 DNA is TGTGCCAGCAGTTGGACAGGAATTTCACCCCTCCACTTT.